Described below is a single TCR beta chain sequence and its context. Its target is unknown. This CDR3 has 14 amino acids. V dropped 6 bases and J dropped 10; count of bases not matched to a gene: 11. Germline V gives CDR1 WSHSY, CDR2 SAAADI. The sample originates from a study of OX40 agonist ivuxolimab in advanced cancers. Turning to the study itself: Patients achieving partial responses numbered three: one hepatocellular carcinoma case and two cutaneous melanoma cases. Study observations and caveats: Some nonresponders likewise displayed low normalized T-cell clonal expansion. CD4+ T cells averaged fewer expanded clones than CD8+ T cells.

The table came from immunoSEQ multiplex PCR; TCRdb's copy has only in-frame clones and leaves some out. Among about 87,000 clones listed, roughly 85% were seen once. Patients were ineligible given autoimmune disease history or systemic immunosuppression. The specimen was CD4+ or CD8+ T cells sorted from blood, collected in a trial of the OX40 agonist ivuxolimab. The TCR was taken from an adult with an advanced solid tumor such as melanoma, head and neck, liver or kidney cancer. The chain combines TRBV10-2 with TRBJ2-1; 8 positions match TRBD2. The CDR3 protein is CASRTSGPGGEQFF. DNA for the CDR3: TGCGCCAGCAGAACTAGCGGACCCGGGGGGGAGCAGTTCTTC.